The 24 T cell receptor beta chains below come from one sample, sequenced in a study of blood T cells in healthy people across ages. With a J-beta primer mix and a sample-barcoded 5' primer, a second PCR ran about 7 to 12 cycles. From the 5' RACE reads, TCRdb called clonotypes with MiXCR, one entry per CDR3 protein. Here the sample spans 550,000 to 800,000 distinct CDR3 sequences, around 32% being singletons. Sequencing was done on a sample of blood. All receptors come from a woman of 80 years or more in good health.

Concerning this clonotype: Possible read error: a much larger clone is one base away. V is TRBV6-1 and J is TRBJ2-1; 8 bases fit TRBD1. CDR1 is MNHNS, CDR2 SASEGT, per germline. V lost 6 bases and J lost 10; bases outside the gene matches: 8. This CDR3 region has 13 residues. CDR3 sequence reads: CASRGQVVKEQFF. The CDR3 DNA reads as TGTGCCAGCAGGGGACAGGTAGTTAAGGAGCAGTTCTTC.

This clonotype was counted at least ten times. V is TRBV12-3 or TRBV12-4 and J is TRBJ1-2; D is ambiguous. V lost 1 base and J 4 bases, leaving 10 bases between the germline ends. The CDR3 is 14 residues long. The DNA of the CDR3 is TGTGCCAGCAGTTTAGTCGCGGGAAGCTATGGCTACACCTTC. Protein: CASSLVAGSYGYTF.

Points on this clonotype: This could be a read error, since a much larger clone is one nucleotide away. The rearrangement links TRBV20-1 to TRBJ2-7, with 13 nucleotides matching TRBD2. The CDR3 consists of 17 residues. Trimming took 1 base from V and 7 from J; bases not matched to a gene: 13. Per the germline V gene, CDR1 is DFQATT and CDR2 is SNEGSKA (reference sequence). The CDR3 region has the DNA TGCAGTGCTAGAGCAGGGTTGAGGACTAGCGGGGGAGGGGAGCAGTACTTC. This gives the protein CSARAGLRTSGGGEQYF.

V usage is TRBV5-1 and J usage is TRBJ1-2; TRBD1 might be the D (6 bases). Germline V gives CDR1 SGHRS, CDR2 YFSETQ. V shed 5 bases and J shed 3 bases, with 11 bases lying between them. This CDR3 has 13 amino acids. The CDR3: CASRSQGYYGYTF. CDR3 coding DNA: TGCGCCAGCAGAAGTCAGGGGTACTATGGCTACACCTTC.

This chain uses TRBV30 with TRBJ2-1; D is possibly TRBD2 (5 bases). V lost 3 bases and J 3 bases, leaving 9 bases between the germline ends. Per germline, CDR1 GTSNPN and CDR2 SVGIG (reference sequence). CDR3 length: 13 residues. The CDR3 loop reads CAWRSGDYNEQFF. The CDR3 DNA is TGTGCCTGGAGATCCGGGGACTACAATGAGCAGTTCTTC.

This clonotype occurred a few times. The CDR3 loop is CSAAVQRGNQPQHF. In nucleotides, the CDR3 is TGCAGTGCTGCGGTCCAACGCGGCAATCAGCCCCAGCATTTT. The rearrangement joins TRBV20-1 to TRBJ1-5; D remains ambiguous. CDR3 length equals 14 residues. Germline V gives CDR1 DFQATT, CDR2 SNEGSKA (reference sequence). The germline V and J ends were trimmed by 5 bases and 2 bases, with 13 bases remaining between them.

On this clonotype itself: A much larger clone sits a single nucleotide away, making a read error possible. The chain employs TRBV2 and TRBJ2-5; the match to TRBD2 covers 11 bases. Germline V gene sequence: CDR1 SNHLY, CDR2 FYNNEI. This CDR3 is built from 14 residues. After removal of 6 bases from V and 5 bases from J, the junction contained 5 bases not matched to a gene. The CDR3 spells CASRPSGGLETQYF. CDR3 coding DNA: TGTGCCAGCAGGCCTAGCGGGGGGTTGGAGACCCAGTACTTC. Together with reference TRBV2 and TRBJ2-5, the CDR3 gives the full variable domain: EPEVTQTPSHQVTQMGQEVILRCVPISNHLYFYWYRQILGQKVEFLVSFYNNEISEKSEIFDDQFSVERPDGSNFTLKIRSTKLEDSAMYFCASRPSGGLETQYFGPGTRLLVL.

This clonotype has ten or more counts. The rearrangement joins TRBV6-1 to TRBJ2-6; TRBD2 is a possible D gene (7 bases). The CDR3 contains 14 residues. The V gene lost 9 bases and the J gene lost 1 base, with 10 bases spanning the gap. Germline-derived CDR1 and CDR2 are MNHNS and SASEGT. The CDR3 DNA reads as TGTGCCAGGGGGGGGCCATCTGGGGCCAACGTCCTGACTTTC. Translation: CARGGPSGANVLTF.

Only one count was recorded for this clonotype. The chain uses TRBV7-3 and TRBJ2-7; TRBD2 matches at 10 bases. Germline V CDR1 and CDR2: SGHTA, FQGTGA. J gave up 7 bases and V 2 bases, and 8 bases lay outside the gene matches. The CDR3 runs to 15 residues. CDR3 nucleotide sequence: TGTGCCAGCAGCTTAGCTAGCGGGAGTTACAATGAGCAGTACTTC. Translated: CASSLASGSYNEQYF.

In its sample, this clonotype was seen many times. J is TRBJ1-1 and V is TRBV9; D is undetermined. V lost 1 base to trimming and J lost 1 base, with 5 bases between them. The CDR3 length is 13 residues. Germline V lookup: CDR1 SGDLS, CDR2 YYNGEE. The CDR3 here is CASSVPGNTEAFF. CDR3 DNA: TGTGCCAGCAGCGTACCGGGGAACACTGAAGCTTTCTTT.

This chain joins TRBV20-1 and TRBJ2-7; 8 nucleotides agree with TRBD2. This CDR3 spans 14 amino acids. Germline V CDR1 and CDR2: DFQATT, SNEGSKA (reference sequence). With V trimmed by 6 bases and J by 4 bases, 11 bases remained unmatched. The CDR3 DNA follows: TGCAGTGCCAGACCGGGAGGGATGATGTACGAGCAGTACTTC. Its protein is CSARPGGMMYEQYF.

This clonotype was seen many times. This chain joins TRBV7-2 and TRBJ2-1; D could derive from TRBD1 or TRBD2 (5 bases each). The V gene's germline CDR1 is SGHTA and CDR2 FQGNSA. CDR3 size: 15 residues. V was shortened by 5 bases and J by 8 bases, with 19 bases between the two germline ends. The CDR3 here is CASSRPGAEVHEQFF. The CDR3 DNA sequence: TGTGCCAGCAGCCGCCCCGGGGCCGAGGTCCATGAGCAGTTCTTC.

This clonotype was picked up many times. The chain uses TRBV6-1 and TRBJ2-3, with 7 bases matching TRBD2. The CDR3 spans 14 residues. The germline gives CDR1 MNHNS, CDR2 SASEGT. V lost 8 bases to trimming and J lost 6 bases; unmatched junction nucleotides: 11. The CDR3: CASAQRGGADTQYF. CDR3 DNA sequence: TGTGCCAGCGCCCAGCGGGGTGGTGCCGATACGCAGTATTTT.

This clonotype was seen ten or more times. The J gene is TRBJ2-7, the V gene TRBV9; D is unclear. Looked up from germline, CDR1 is SGDLS and CDR2 is YYNGEE. The CDR3 is 14 residues long. Trimming took 3 bases from V and 6 from J, leaving 16 bases between them. The CDR3 DNA reads as TGTGCCAGCAGCGCCTGGGATCTCTCGCGCGAGCAGTACTTC. This sequence encodes CASSAWDLSREQYF.

For this clonotype: With a much larger clone just one base away, this may be a read error. The rearrangement links TRBV27 to TRBJ2-3; no definite D call. The CDR3 is 13 amino acids. Germline assignment: CDR1 MNHEY and CDR2 SMNVEV (reference sequence). In nucleotides, the CDR3 is TGTGCCAGCGGTTTAGTAATAGGCACCCCGCAGTATTTT. Translating gives CASGLVIGTPQYF.

In its sample, this clonotype was seen many times. The V gene is TRBV7-2, the J gene TRBJ2-5; 12 bases are a match to TRBD2. This CDR3 is built from 15 residues. Germline CDR1 reads SGHTA; CDR2 reads FQGNSA. The J segment lost 4 bases and the V segment lost 4 bases, leaving 4 bases of the junction unmatched. CDR3 DNA: TGTGCCAGCAGCTCCCTGACTAGCGGGGGAGAGACCCAGTACTTC. Translated, it gives CASSSLTSGGETQYF.

V usage is TRBV20-1 and J usage is TRBJ1-2; D gene unclear. The germline V gene has CDR1 DFQATT and CDR2 SNEGSKA (reference sequence). V lost 0 bases to trimming and J lost 7 bases, with 12 bases between them. CDR3 length: 13 amino acids. CDR3 residues: CSAREGRRSGYTF. Here the CDR3 DNA reads TGCAGTGCTAGAGAAGGCAGGAGGTCTGGCTACACCTTC.

This chain uses TRBV6-2 or TRBV6-3 with TRBJ1-5; D uncertain. CDR1 is MNHEY and CDR2 is SVGEGT in the germline V gene. The CDR3 is 14 amino acids. Trimming took off 3 bases at V and 7 bases at J, with 13 bases between the two ends. CDR3 DNA sequence: TGTGCCAGCAGTTATTCAGGTATCCGCCAGCCCCAGCATTTT. Translating gives CASSYSGIRQPQHF.

This clonotype was counted a few times. V is TRBV3-1 and J is TRBJ2-7, with 12 nucleotides matching TRBD2. V lost 5 bases and J lost 0; bases outside the gene matches: 2. The CDR3 sequence is 15 residues long. The germline V gene has CDR1 LGHDT and CDR2 YNNKEL (reference sequence). The CDR3 sequence: CASSASGGASYEQYF. The CDR3 nucleotides read TGTGCCAGCAGCGCTAGCGGGGGGGCCTCCTACGAGCAGTACTTC.

This clonotype was detected many times. V is TRBV12-3 or TRBV12-4 and J is TRBJ1-4; 10 nucleotides align to TRBD1. V dropped 5 bases and J dropped 7; count of bases not matched to a gene: 10. The CDR3 length is 16 residues. The CDR3: CASSPTRTGGGEKLFF. The CDR3 bases are TGTGCCAGCAGTCCCACCCGGACAGGGGGGGGTGAAAAACTGTTTTTT.

This clonotype was found once. Mismatch with germline at one junction end may stem from a read error. The chain couples TRBV6-5 to TRBJ1-2; TRBD1 matches 8 bases. The CDR3 has 18 amino acids. In germline, CDR1 is MNHEY, CDR2 SVGAGI. CDR3 sequence: CASSHSGTGGRNNYGYTF. The CDR3 nucleotides read TGTGCCAGCAGTCACTCTGGGACAGGCGGTCGGAACAACTATGGCTACACCTTC.

This clonotype showed up just a few times. This chain links TRBV14 with TRBJ2-1, with D uncertain. CDR1 is SGHDN, CDR2 FVKESK, per germline. Trimming pared 4 bases from V and 10 bases from J, leaving 11 bases between. The CDR3 totals 12 residues. CDR3 residues: CASSPFAREQFF. The CDR3 DNA is TGTGCCAGCAGCCCCTTCGCCCGGGAGCAGTTCTTC.

The rearrangement links TRBV7-2 to TRBJ2-7, with 8 nucleotides matching TRBD2. The length of the CDR3 is 15 residues. Per the germline V gene, CDR1 is SGHTA and CDR2 is FQGNSA. The V segment lost 5 bases and the J segment 0 bases; nucleotides outside the gene matches: 6. This CDR3 reads CASSPALAASYEQYF. CDR3 bases: TGTGCCAGCAGCCCAGCACTAGCGGCCTCCTACGAGCAGTACTTC.

Many counts were recorded for this clonotype. V and J are TRBV7-8 and TRBJ2-3; D not resolved. The CDR3 has 14 amino acids. V lost 5 bases and J lost 2, with 11 bases in between. Germline V lookup: CDR1 SGHVS, CDR2 FQNEAQ. CDR3 DNA: TGTGCCAGCAGCCCCGACACCTTCACAGATACGCAGTATTTT. Translation gives CASSPDTFTDTQYF.